The clone carrying this T cell receptor beta chain occurred a few times. Its target is not known. J was trimmed by 4 bases and V by 3 bases; bases with no gene match: 6. Germline V gene data show CDR1 as SGHRS and CDR2 as YFSETQ. The CDR3 is made up of 14 amino acids. Every donor gave roughly 9.6 milliliters of peripheral blood. Researchers report isolating at least 6 million PBMCs per sample. Each sample yielded at least 6 micrograms of PBMC total RNA. These data originate in a study of blood T cells in healthy people across ages. A J-beta primer mix and a sample-barcoded 5' primer were used in a second PCR of roughly 7 to 12 cycles. TCRdb analysed the 5' RACE reads with MiXCR anew, one entry per CDR3 protein. Seen here are under 2 million distinct CDR3 sequences, 34% observed once, and the top ten hold over 9%. General study points: The fall in TCR beta diversity per million T cells was roughly linear with age.

This receptor was identified in a woman aged 30 to 39 in good health. The chain links TRBV5-1 to TRBJ2-5; 7 bases line up with TRBD2. The sequenced sample was blood. DNA for the CDR3: TGCGCCAGCAGCTGGCGGGAGAATGGAGAGACCCAGTACTTC. This translates into CASSWRENGETQYF.